This TCR beta chain came from a study of T-cell memory formation after mild COVID-19. From germline, CDR1 is SQVTM and CDR2 ANQGSEA. Trimming stripped 6 bases from V and 4 bases from J, with 15 bases between. This CDR3 spans 13 amino acids. From the 5' RACE reads, TCRdb called clonotypes with MiXCR, one entry per CDR3 protein. Among some 160,000 distinct CDR3 sequences, under 15% were seen once, and the ten largest hold approximately 3.3%. Sequencing was done on a sample of PBMCs or a T cell subset sorted from them (not recorded which). This TCR derives from a man aged 18 to 30 who had mild COVID-19 (a few samples of this study predate the infection). Cell type and time point are not known. The gene calls are TRBV29-1 and TRBJ1-1; tentatively, D is TRBD1 (5 bases). The CDR3 loop is CSVGLATGTEAFF. The CDR3 nucleotides are TGCAGCGTGGGGCTGGCGACGGGCACTGAAGCTTTCTTT.